This T cell receptor (beta chain) emerged from a study of cytomegalovirus exposure and HLA in healthy donors. As for the study in general: Genetic ancestry analysis placed over 65% of the 350 to 500 donors that were genotyped in the Caucasian-associated cluster.

J lost 4 bases, V lost 3 bases, and 1 base had no gene match. The CDR3 loop spans 13 amino acids. Germline V gene sequence: CDR1 LNHNV, CDR2 YYDKDF (reference sequence). The PCR made use of 60 Vbeta and 13 Jbeta primers. Repertoires were generated with immunoSEQ multiplex PCR, while TCRdb's copy carries only in-frame clones and drops some. The sample has some 96,000 clones. The sequencing sample was made of PBMCs. The TCR comes from a woman under 40 in good health and CMV-seronegative. This chain uses TRBV15 with TRBJ1-2; 8 bases are a match to TRBD1. The CDR3 nucleotides read TGTGCCACCAGCAGTGGACAGGGCTATGGCTACACCTTC. Translation: CATSSGQGYGYTF.